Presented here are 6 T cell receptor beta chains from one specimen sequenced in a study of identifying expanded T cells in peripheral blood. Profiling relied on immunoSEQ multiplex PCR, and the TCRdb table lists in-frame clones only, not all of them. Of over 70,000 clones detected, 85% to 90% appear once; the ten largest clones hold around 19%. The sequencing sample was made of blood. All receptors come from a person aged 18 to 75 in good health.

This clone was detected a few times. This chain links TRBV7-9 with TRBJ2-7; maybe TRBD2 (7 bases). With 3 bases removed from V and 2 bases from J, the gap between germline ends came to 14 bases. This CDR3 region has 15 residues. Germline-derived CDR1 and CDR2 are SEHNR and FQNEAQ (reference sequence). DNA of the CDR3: TGTGCCAGCAGCTTCGGTGGAGGGGGGGCCTACGAGCAGTACTTC. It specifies CASSFGGGGAYEQYF. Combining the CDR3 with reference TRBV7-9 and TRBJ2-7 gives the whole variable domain DTGVSQNPRHKITKRGQNVTFRCDPISEHNRLYWYRQTLGQGPEFLTYFQNEAQLEKSRLLSDRFSAERPKGSFSTLEIQRTEQGDSAMYLCASSFGGGGAYEQYFGPGTRLTVT.

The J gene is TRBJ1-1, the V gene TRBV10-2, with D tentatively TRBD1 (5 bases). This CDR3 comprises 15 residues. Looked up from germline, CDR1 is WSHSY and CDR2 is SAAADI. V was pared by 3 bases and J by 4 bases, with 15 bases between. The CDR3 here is CASSEMSSGSTEAFF. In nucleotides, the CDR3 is TGCGCCAGCAGTGAAATGTCGTCAGGGTCCACTGAAGCTTTCTTT.

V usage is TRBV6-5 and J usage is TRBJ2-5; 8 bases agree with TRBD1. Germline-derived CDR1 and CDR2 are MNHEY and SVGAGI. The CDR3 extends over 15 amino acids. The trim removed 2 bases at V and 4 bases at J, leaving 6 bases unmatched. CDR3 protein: CASSYGWDRLETQYF. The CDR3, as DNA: TGTGCCAGCAGTTACGGCTGGGACAGGTTAGAGACCCAGTACTTC.

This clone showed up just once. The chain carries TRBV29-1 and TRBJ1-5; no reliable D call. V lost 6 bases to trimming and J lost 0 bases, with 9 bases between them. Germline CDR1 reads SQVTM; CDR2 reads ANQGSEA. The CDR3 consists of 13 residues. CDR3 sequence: CSVLGDSNQPQHF. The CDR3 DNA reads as TGCAGCGTCCTTGGCGATAGCAATCAGCCCCAGCATTTT.

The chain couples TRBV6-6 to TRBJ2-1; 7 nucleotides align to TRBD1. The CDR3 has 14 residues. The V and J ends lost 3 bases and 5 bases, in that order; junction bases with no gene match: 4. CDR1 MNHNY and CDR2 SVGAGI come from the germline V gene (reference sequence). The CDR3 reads CASSYPTGNNEQFF. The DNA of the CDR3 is TGTGCCAGCAGTTATCCGACAGGGAACAATGAGCAGTTCTTC.

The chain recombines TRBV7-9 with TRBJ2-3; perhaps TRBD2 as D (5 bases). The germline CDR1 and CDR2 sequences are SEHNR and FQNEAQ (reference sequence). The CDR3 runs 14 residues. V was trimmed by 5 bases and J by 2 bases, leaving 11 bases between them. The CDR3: CASSAADSTDTQYF. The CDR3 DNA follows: TGTGCCAGCAGCGCAGCGGACTCCACAGATACGCAGTATTTT.